This note documents a single TCR beta chain sequence. This entry is derived from a study of blood T cell repertoires in COVID-19. Study in general: The United States, Italy and Spain provided the acute and convalescent COVID-19 samples. Nucleic acid was either cDNA or gDNA, and it came from T cells, B-cell-depleted T cells, or PBMCs.

The V end lost 5 bases, the J end lost 8 bases, and 18 bases lay between the germline ends. The CDR3 contains 14 residues. Per germline, CDR1 SGHTA and CDR2 FQGTGA. Per the authors' pipeline: By means of reference gene primer amplification, nucleated cell counts were estimated. Produced via immunoSEQ multiplex PCR; TCRdb's table is partial and in-frame only. The V and J calls and clone size come from that table; D and trimming were worked out from the DNA. The sample lists about 240,000 clones, about 80% occurring once. This chain connects TRBV7-3 to TRBJ1-2; D is unclear. This clonotype originated in an elderly woman with acute or convalescent COVID-19. The sequencing sample was made of peripheral blood. This chain's CDR3 is CASSQVRKLLGYTF. In DNA form, the CDR3 reads TGTGCCAGCAGCCAGGTACGTAAACTGTTGGGCTACACCTTC.